This entry features one T cell receptor (beta chain) sequence. This entry belongs to a study of blood T cell repertoires in COVID-19. The overall study: The United States, Italy and Spain provided the acute and convalescent COVID-19 samples. PBMCs, B-cell-depleted T cells, or T cells were the source of the cDNA or gDNA that made up the material.

The authors' processing: By means of reference gene primer amplification, nucleated cell counts were estimated. TCRdb keeps only in-frame clones here, not all; method: immunoSEQ multiplex PCR. That table supplies the V and J calls and clone size; D and trimming were determined from the DNA. The sample lists fewer than 200,000 clones; around 73% were seen once. Trimming cost V 10 bases and J 4 bases; bases outside gene matches: 12. The CDR3 runs 14 residues. Germline V gene lookup returns CDR1 MDHEN and CDR2 SYDVKM. The TCR originated in a woman in her fifties or sixties who had recovered from COVID-19. The chain joins TRBV28 to TRBJ2-7, with 8 bases fitting TRBD1. The specimen was PBMCs or T cells enriched from blood (not recorded which). The CDR3 DNA sequence: TGTGCCATCAGCCCGACAGGGGTTACATACGAGCAGTACTTC. Translation gives CAISPTGVTYEQYF.